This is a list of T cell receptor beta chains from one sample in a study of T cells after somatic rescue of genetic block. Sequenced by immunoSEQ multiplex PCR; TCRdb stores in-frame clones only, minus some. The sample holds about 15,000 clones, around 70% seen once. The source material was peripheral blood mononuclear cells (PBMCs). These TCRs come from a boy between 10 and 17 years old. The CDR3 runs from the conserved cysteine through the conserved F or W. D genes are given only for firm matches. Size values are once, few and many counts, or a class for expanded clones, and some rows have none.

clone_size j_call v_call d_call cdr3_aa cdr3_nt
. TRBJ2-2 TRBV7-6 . CASSLEGPTGELFF TGTGCCAGCAGCTTAGAAGGGCCCACCGGGGAGCTGTTTTTT
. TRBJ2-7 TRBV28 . CASSSGSTYEQYF TGTGCCAGCAGCAGTGGCAGCACCTACGAGCAGTACTTC
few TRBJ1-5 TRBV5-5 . CASNTGYSNQPQHF TGTGCCAGCAACACAGGTTATAGCAATCAGCCCCAGCATTTT
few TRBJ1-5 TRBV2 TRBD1 CASSGQGNQPQHF TGTGCCAGCAGTGGACAGGGGAATCAGCCCCAGCATTTT
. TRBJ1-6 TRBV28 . CASSLDSPWMGPLHF TGTGCCAGCAGTTTAGACAGCCCTTGGATGGGGCCCCTCCACTTT
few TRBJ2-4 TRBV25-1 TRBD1 CASSELGTGGNIQYF TGTGCCAGCAGTGAACTTGGGACAGGGGGGAACATTCAGTACTTC
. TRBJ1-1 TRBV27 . CASSLSQALNTEAFF TGTGCCAGCAGTTTATCACAGGCCCTGAACACTGAAGCTTTCTTT
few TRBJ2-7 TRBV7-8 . CASSLANRGNSYEQYF TGTGCCAGCAGCTTAGCGAATCGGGGGAACTCCTACGAGCAGTACTTC
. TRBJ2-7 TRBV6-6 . CASSYERVSEQYF TGTGCCAGCAGTTACGAGAGGGTTAGCGAGCAGTACTTC
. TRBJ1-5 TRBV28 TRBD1 CASSLSGRGPGQPQHF TGTGCCAGCAGTTTATCTGGCAGGGGGCCTGGACAGCCCCAGCATTTT
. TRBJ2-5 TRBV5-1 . CASSLGTALQETQYF TGCGCCAGCAGCTTGGGGACAGCACTTCAAGAGACCCAGTACTTC
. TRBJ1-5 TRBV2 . CASSRVFIAEPQHF TGTGCCAGCAGTAGGGTTTTCATAGCGGAGCCCCAGCATTTT
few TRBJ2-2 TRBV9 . CASSVASTVTGELFF TGTGCCAGCAGCGTAGCTAGTACAGTCACCGGGGAGCTGTTTTTT
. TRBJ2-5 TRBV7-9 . CASSSTWEETQYF TGTGCCAGCAGCTCGACTTGGGAAGAGACCCAGTACTTC
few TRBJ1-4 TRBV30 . CAWSVTWDEKLFF TGTGCCTGGAGTGTGACCTGGGATGAAAAACTGTTTTTT
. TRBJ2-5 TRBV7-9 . CASSLVLETQYF TGTGCCAGCAGCTTAGTTCTTGAGACCCAGTACTTC
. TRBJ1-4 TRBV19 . CASTTIDRNEKLFF TGTGCCAGTACCACCATAGACAGAAATGAAAAACTGTTTTTT
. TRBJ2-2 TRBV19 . CASSKQGLGGELFF TGTGCCAGTAGTAAACAGGGTTTGGGCGGGGAGCTGTTTTTT
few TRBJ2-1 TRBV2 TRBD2 CASRGASGGYNEQFF TGTGCCAGCAGGGGGGCTAGCGGGGGCTACAATGAGCAGTTCTTC
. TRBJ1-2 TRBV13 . CASSLVESGYTF TGTGCCAGCAGCTTAGTTGAATCTGGCTACACCTTC
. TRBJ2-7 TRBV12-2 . CASRLNRDSLSYEQYF TGTGCAAGTCGCTTAAACCGGGACAGCCTTTCCTACGAGCAGTACTTC
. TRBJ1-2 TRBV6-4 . CASSAQEGNGYTF TGTGCCAGCAGCGCCCAAGAGGGCAATGGCTACACCTTC
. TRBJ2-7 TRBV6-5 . CASTGPNSYEQYF TGTGCCAGCACTGGGCCGAACTCCTACGAGCAGTACTTC
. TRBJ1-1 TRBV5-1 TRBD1 CASTRQGSDTEAFF TGCGCCAGCACCAGACAGGGGAGTGACACTGAAGCTTTCTTT
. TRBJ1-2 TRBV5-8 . CASSVQLDYGYTF TGTGCCAGCAGCGTACAATTAGACTATGGCTACACCTTC
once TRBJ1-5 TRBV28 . CASSPTWGGNQPQHF TGTGCCAGCAGCCCGACCTGGGGCGGCAATCAGCCCCAGCATTTT
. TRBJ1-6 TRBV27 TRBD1 CASSVGQRNSPLHF TGTGCCAGCAGTGTGGGACAGAGAAATTCACCCCTCCACTTT
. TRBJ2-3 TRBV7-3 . CASSLADMATDTQYF TGTGCCAGCAGCTTAGCGGACATGGCCACAGATACGCAGTATTTT
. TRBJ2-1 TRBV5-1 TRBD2 CASSLGLAGGPSSYNEQFF TGCGCCAGCAGCTTGGGTCTAGCGGGAGGTCCTAGCTCCTACAATGAGCAGTTCTTC
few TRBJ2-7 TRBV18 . CASSSEGLQPSYEQYF TGTGCCAGCTCCTCTGAAGGGCTCCAACCCTCCTACGAGCAGTACTTC
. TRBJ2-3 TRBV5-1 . CASSAGSLTLFDTQYF TGCGCCAGCAGCGCCGGGAGCCTCACGCTCTTTGATACGCAGTATTTT
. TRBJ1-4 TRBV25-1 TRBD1 CASSVGSGTAYEKLFF TGTGCCAGCAGTGTAGGGTCCGGGACAGCTTATGAAAAACTGTTTTTT
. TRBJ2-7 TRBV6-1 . CASTTLPPYEQYF TGTGCCAGCACCACACTACCTCCCTACGAGCAGTACTTC
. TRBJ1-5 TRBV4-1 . CASSQGGTGNQPQHF TGCGCCAGCAGCCAAGGGGGTACGGGGAACCAGCCCCAGCATTTT
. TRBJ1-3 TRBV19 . CASRQFSGNTIYF TGTGCCAGCCGACAATTCTCTGGAAACACCATATATTTT
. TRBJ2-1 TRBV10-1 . CASSDGDEQFF TGCGCCAGCAGTGATGGTGATGAGCAGTTCTTC
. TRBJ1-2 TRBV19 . CASRDYGYTF TGTGCCAGTAGGGACTATGGCTACACCTTC
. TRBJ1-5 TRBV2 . CASSERGVQPQHF TGTGCCAGCAGTGAAAGGGGAGTTCAGCCCCAGCATTTT
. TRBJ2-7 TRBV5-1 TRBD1 CASSFTGTVFYEQYF TGCGCCAGCAGCTTTACCGGGACAGTTTTCTACGAGCAGTACTTC
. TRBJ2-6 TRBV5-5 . CASSLAWTSGANVLTF TGTGCCAGCAGCTTGGCCTGGACTTCCGGGGCCAACGTCCTGACTTTC
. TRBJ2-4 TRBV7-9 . CASSPYRAIQYF TGTGCCAGCAGCCCCTACCGCGCCATTCAGTACTTC
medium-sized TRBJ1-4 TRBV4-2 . CASSQGVTGGEKLFF TGTGCCAGCAGCCAAGGTGTAACAGGCGGCGAAAAACTGTTTTTT
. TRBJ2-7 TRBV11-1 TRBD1 CASSLGITGGAYEQYF TGTGCCAGCAGCTTAGGCATTACAGGGGGCGCCTACGAGCAGTACTTC
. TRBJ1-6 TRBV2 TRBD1 CASSEPRTGGNF TGTGCCAGCAGTGAACCCCGGACAGGGGGTAACTTT
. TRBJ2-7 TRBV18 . CASSPTGDSYEQYF TGTGCCAGCTCACCAACGGGGGACTCCTACGAGCAGTACTTC
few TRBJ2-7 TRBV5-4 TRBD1 CASSPTRTGSYEQYF TGTGCCAGCAGTCCCACCCGGACAGGGTCCTACGAGCAGTACTTC
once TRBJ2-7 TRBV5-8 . CASSLARTFYEQYF TGTGCCAGCAGCTTGGCCCGGACCTTCTACGAGCAGTACTTC
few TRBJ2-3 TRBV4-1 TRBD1 CATTTGGPTDTQYF TGCGCCACCACGACAGGGGGCCCCACAGATACGCAGTATTTT
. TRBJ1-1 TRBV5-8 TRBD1 CASSSYRGQTEAFF TGTGCCAGCAGCTCATACAGGGGGCAAACTGAAGCTTTCTTT
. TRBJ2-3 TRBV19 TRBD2 CASGRVGFTDTQYF TGTGCCAGTGGGAGGGTAGGGTTCACAGATACGCAGTATTTT
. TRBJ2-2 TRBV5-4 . CASSLIGGGNTGELFF TGTGCCAGCAGCTTAATCGGAGGGGGGAACACCGGGGAGCTGTTTTTT
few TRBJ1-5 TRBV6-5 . CASSSIGDQPQHF TGTGCCAGCAGTTCTATCGGGGATCAGCCCCAGCATTTT
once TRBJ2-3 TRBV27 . CASSFRESADTQYF TGTGCCAGCAGTTTTCGGGAAAGTGCAGATACGCAGTATTTT
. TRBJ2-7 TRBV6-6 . CASAPLGHLTYEQYF TGTGCCAGCGCCCCTCTCGGCCACCTGACCTACGAGCAGTACTTC
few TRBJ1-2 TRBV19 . CACRTSDYGYTF TGTGCCTGCCGGACAAGCGACTATGGCTACACCTTC
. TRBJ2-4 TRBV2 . CASSDDWGKNIQYF TGTGCCAGCAGTGACGATTGGGGCAAAAACATTCAGTACTTC
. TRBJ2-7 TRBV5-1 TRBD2 CASSLQTGGEAGVSYEQYF TGCGCCAGCAGCCTCCAGACAGGTGGCGAAGCGGGAGTGTCCTACGAGCAGTACTTC
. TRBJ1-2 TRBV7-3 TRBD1 CASSLTPTGYGYTF TGTGCCAGCAGCCTAACCCCGACAGGGTATGGCTACACCTTC
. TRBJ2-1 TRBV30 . CAWSVRGEQFF TGTGCCTGGAGTGTACGAGGTGAGCAGTTCTTC